This passage covers 25 T cell receptor beta chains from one sample sequenced in a study of technical replicates of blood from several donors. The table came from immunoSEQ multiplex PCR; TCRdb's copy has only in-frame clones and leaves some out. The sample lists approximately 79,000 clones; around 93% were seen once. Sequenced: T cells isolated from PBMCs. The source is a human donor in good health.

The chain is built from TRBV28 and TRBJ1-4; D unclear. CDR1 and CDR2 from the germline V gene are MDHEN and SYDVKM. This CDR3 spans 14 amino acids. Trimming cost V 2 bases and J 0 bases, with 4 bases left between them. The CDR3 reads CASSLRATNEKLFF. CDR3 DNA sequence: TGTGCCAGCAGTTTACGGGCAACTAATGAAAAACTGTTTTTT.

This rearrangement joins TRBV9 to TRBJ2-1; the D gene is possibly TRBD2 (6 bases). The CDR3 is 13 amino acids. The V gene lost 4 bases and the J gene lost 10 bases, with 15 bases spanning the gap. Germline CDR1 and CDR2: SGDLS and YYNGEE. CDR3 sequence (DNA): TGTGCCAGCAGCTTCGGGACTCTTAAGGAGCAGTTCTTC. This sequence encodes CASSFGTLKEQFF. The full variable domain, its missing parts supplied by reference TRBV9 and TRBJ2-1, is DSGVTQTPKHLITATGQRVTLRCSPRSGDLSVYWYQQSLDQGLQFLIQYYNGEERAKGNILERFSAQQFPDLHSELNLSSLELGDSALYFCASSFGTLKEQFFGPGTRLTVL.

V gene TRBV19 combines with J gene TRBJ2-2, with 7 positions matching TRBD1. V was clipped by 6 bases and J by 1 base; unmatched bases: 8. This CDR3 is built from 16 residues. Germline V lookup: CDR1 LNHDA, CDR2 SQIVND (reference sequence). CDR3 protein: CASRNPGQLNTGELFF. The CDR3 DNA sequence: TGTGCCAGTAGGAATCCGGGACAGCTGAACACCGGGGAGCTGTTTTTT.

Turning to this clone: Relative to the germline gene, one junction end is altered; a read error may explain this. The V call is TRBV5-1, the J call TRBJ2-1; 14 bases map to TRBD2. The CDR3 is 17 residues long. Germline CDR1 reads SGHRS; CDR2 reads YFSETQ. This CDR3 reads CASSQGLAGASSNEQFF. In DNA form, the CDR3 reads TGCGCCAGCAGCCAGGGACTAGCGGGGGCCTCCTCCAATGAGCAGTTCTTC.

The gene calls are TRBV2 and TRBJ2-5; maybe TRBD1 (6 bases). Germline V lookup: CDR1 SNHLY, CDR2 FYNNEI. CDR3 length: 13 residues. V gave up 4 bases and J gave up 3 bases, with 9 bases separating them. In nucleotides, the CDR3 is TGTGCCAGCAGTGGGGACACAGAAGAGACCCAGTACTTC. Translation: CASSGDTEETQYF. Full variable domain (outside the CDR3, taken from reference TRBV2 and TRBJ2-5): EPEVTQTPSHQVTQMGQEVILRCVPISNHLYFYWYRQILGQKVEFLVSFYNNEISEKSEIFDDQFSVERPDGSNFTLKIRSTKLEDSAMYFCASSGDTEETQYFGPGTRLLVL.

This clone occurred once. The gene calls are TRBV2 and TRBJ1-5; D perhaps matches TRBD1 (6 bases). CDR3 length: 14 amino acids. Germline V gives CDR1 SNHLY, CDR2 FYNNEI. V dropped 4 bases and J dropped 4 bases, with 11 bases sitting between them. CDR3 loop: CASSVGRGNQPQHF. Here the CDR3 DNA reads TGTGCCAGCAGTGTTGGCAGGGGTAATCAGCCCCAGCATTTT. Full variable domain (outside the CDR3, taken from reference TRBV2 and TRBJ1-5): EPEVTQTPSHQVTQMGQEVILRCVPISNHLYFYWYRQILGQKVEFLVSFYNNEISEKSEIFDDQFSVERPDGSNFTLKIRSTKLEDSAMYFCASSVGRGNQPQHFGDGTRLSIL.

The V gene is TRBV20-1, the J gene TRBJ1-1, with a tentative D call TRBD1 (6 bases). The CDR3 consists of 10 residues. Germline CDR1 DFQATT, CDR2 SNEGSKA (reference sequence). Trimming took off 6 bases at V and 11 bases at J, with 13 bases between the two ends. In DNA form, the CDR3 reads TGCAGTGCCACGGACAGTAGGGCTTTCTTT. Translating it yields CSATDSRAFF.

This chain connects TRBV5-6 to TRBJ2-1; perhaps TRBD2 as D (6 bases). Germline values: CDR1 SGHDT, CDR2 YYEEEE. V gave up 0 bases and J gave up 7 bases, with 14 bases separating them. This CDR3 is 15 amino acids long. The CDR3 coding sequence is TGTGCCAGCAGCTTGGGGCGGGAAGGTAGGAATGAGCAGTTCTTC. It codes for CASSLGREGRNEQFF.

The chain uses TRBV12-2 and TRBJ1-4. TRBV12-2 is described as a pseudogene. The CDR3 spans 15 residues. The CDR3 spells CASAITAGVNEKLFF. The CDR3 nucleotides are TGTGCAAGTGCCATAACGGCCGGAGTTAATGAAAAACTGTTTTTT.

This sequence joins TRBV4-2 and TRBJ1-1, with a weak D call TRBD1 (5 bases). Per germline, CDR1 LGHNA and CDR2 YNFKEQ. CDR3 length: 17 amino acids. Trimming took 1 base from V and 0 from J, leaving 15 bases between them. The CDR3: CASSQVWAGPLNTEAFF. The CDR3 DNA follows: TGTGCCAGCAGCCAAGTTTGGGCAGGGCCCCTGAACACTGAAGCTTTCTTT.

This clone came up once. A junction boundary mismatches the germline segment, possibly from a read error. This sequence joins TRBV28 and TRBJ2-5; TRBD1 might be the D (6 bases). CDR1 is MDHEN, CDR2 SYDVKM, per germline. The CDR3 consists of 14 residues. The CDR3: CASSLGTLPENQYF. The CDR3 bases are TGTGCCAGCAGTTTAGGGACACTTCCAGAGAACCAGTACTTC.

The chain is built from TRBV15 and TRBJ1-2, with TRBD1 matching over 8 bases. In germline, CDR1 is LNHNV, CDR2 YYDKDF (reference sequence). The CDR3 loop spans 19 amino acids. The trim removed 3 bases at V and 0 bases at J, leaving 15 bases unmatched. CDR3 DNA: TGTGCCACCAGCAGCACAACCAGGACAGGGAAGGATGCTAACTATGGCTACACCTTC. It specifies CATSSTTRTGKDANYGYTF.

This sequence joins TRBV27 and TRBJ1-5; TRBD1 might be the D (5 bases). Trimming took 1 base from V and 0 from J, leaving 7 bases between them. Germline loops: CDR1 MNHEY, CDR2 SMNVEV (reference sequence). The CDR3 is 15 residues long. The CDR3: CASSLFGGSNQPQHF. The CDR3 nucleotides read TGTGCCAGCAGTTTATTCGGGGGTAGCAATCAGCCCCAGCATTTT.

CDR3 sequence reads: CASSYQVGSYEQYF. Written as DNA, the CDR3 is TGTGCCAGCAGTTACCAGGTTGGTTCCTACGAGCAGTACTTC. V is TRBV6-5 and J is TRBJ2-7; D unresolved. The V end lost 2 bases, the J end lost 1 base, and 9 bases lay between the germline ends. Germline values: CDR1 MNHEY, CDR2 SVGAGI. The CDR3 has 14 amino acids.

J is TRBJ2-1 and V is TRBV4-1; tentatively, D is TRBD2 (6 bases). Trimming took 3 bases from V and 3 from J, leaving 21 bases between them. CDR1 is MGHRA, CDR2 YSYEKL, per germline. The CDR3 spans 18 residues. As DNA, the CDR3 is TGCGCCAGCAGCCACCTCAAACAGTCGGGAGCTGGCTACAATGAGCAGTTCTTC. Its protein product is CASSHLKQSGAGYNEQFF.

This rearrangement joins TRBV7-2 to TRBJ2-7; TRBD1 aligns across 10 bases. CDR1 SGHTA and CDR2 FQGNSA come from the germline V gene. This CDR3 is built from 15 residues. The V segment lost 4 bases and the J segment 4 bases; nucleotides outside the gene matches: 7. This chain's CDR3 is CASSYRDRGRYEQYF. CDR3 coding DNA: TGTGCCAGCAGCTACCGGGACAGGGGTCGGTACGAGCAGTACTTC.

The chain recombines TRBV4-1 with TRBJ1-1, with TRBD1 identical over 7 bases. The CDR3 has 18 amino acids. Germline trimming cut 4 bases from V and 1 base from J; bases unmatched to any gene: 15. CDR1 is MGHRA, CDR2 YSYEKL, per germline. The CDR3 sequence is CASSPLGDRPKKNTEAFF. The DNA for the CDR3 is TGCGCCAGCAGCCCCCTGGGGGACAGACCCAAAAAGAACACTGAAGCTTTCTTT.

The chain links TRBV5-8 to TRBJ1-2, with TRBD1 matching over 7 bases. With V trimmed by 0 bases and J by 4 bases, 3 bases remained unmatched. From germline, CDR1 is SGHTS and CDR2 YDEGEE. This CDR3 has 14 amino acids. As DNA, the CDR3 is TGTGCCAGCAGCTTGGAACAGGGGATCTATGGCTACACCTTC. It specifies CASSLEQGIYGYTF.

The V and J genes are TRBV30 and TRBJ1-5; D perhaps matches TRBD1 (6 bases). Trimming cost V 1 base and J 2 bases, with 12 bases left between them. The length of the CDR3 is 15 residues. Germline lookup yields CDR1 GTSNPN and CDR2 SVGIG (reference sequence). The CDR3 sequence is CAWSEGVLGNQPQHF. CDR3 sequence (DNA): TGTGCCTGGAGTGAGGGGGTCTTAGGCAATCAGCCCCAGCATTTT. The full variable domain, rest sourced from reference TRBV30 and TRBJ1-5, is SQTIHQWPATLVQPVGSPLSLECTVEGTSNPNLYWYRQAAGRGLQLLFYSVGIGQISSEVPQNLSASRPQDRQFILSSKKLLLSDSGFYLCAWSEGVLGNQPQHFGDGTRLSIL.

This clone was picked up one time. Here the CDR3 reads CASSESPAAGGSPLHF. In DNA, the CDR3 is TGTGCCAGCAGTGAAAGCCCCGCGGCGGGGGGATCACCCCTCCACTTT. The chain combines TRBV6-1 with TRBJ1-6, with D maybe TRBD1 (5 bases). CDR1 and CDR2 from the germline V gene are MNHNS and SASEGT. Trimming pared 2 bases from V and 10 bases from J, leaving 18 bases between. The CDR3 length is 16 residues.

The genes are TRBV7-9 and TRBJ2-7; possible D gene TRBD2, 7 bases. The CDR3 is made up of 14 amino acids. Trimming stripped 1 base from V and 2 bases from J, with 9 bases between. Per the germline V gene, CDR1 is SEHNR and CDR2 is FQNEAQ (reference sequence). CDR3 DNA: TGTGCCAGCAGCTTAGGCGGGGGCCCCTACGAGCAGTACTTC. Translated, it gives CASSLGGGPYEQYF.

The chain couples TRBV4-2 to TRBJ2-4; 12 positions match TRBD1. V shed 4 bases, J shed 8 bases, and the junction held 6 bases outside the gene matches. This CDR3 is built from 15 residues. CDR1 is LGHNA and CDR2 is YNFKEQ in the germline V gene. This CDR3 is CASSLRDRGQDIQYF. In DNA, the CDR3 is TGTGCCAGCAGCCTCCGGGACAGGGGGCAAGACATTCAGTACTTC.

The chain couples TRBV7-2 to TRBJ2-1; D not resolved. CDR3 size: 11 residues. Germline CDR1 is SGHTA and CDR2 is FQGNSA. V was shortened by 1 base and J by 9 bases, with 4 bases between the two germline ends. The CDR3 loop is CASSLGGEQFF. The CDR3 DNA reads as TGTGCCAGCAGCTTAGGCGGTGAGCAGTTCTTC.

The chain has TRBV5-8 and TRBJ2-5; 10 bases line up with TRBD1. After removal of 0 bases from V and 4 bases from J, the junction contained 3 bases not matched to a gene. CDR3 length: 15 amino acids. The germline gives CDR1 SGHTS, CDR2 YDEGEE. The CDR3 DNA sequence: TGTGCCAGCAGCTTGGCTGGACAGGGGGTAGAGACCCAGTACTTC. This codes for CASSLAGQGVETQYF.

This chain joins TRBV14 and TRBJ2-2, with D possibly being TRBD2 (6 bases). Trimming took 7 bases from V and 4 from J, leaving 10 bases between them. CDR1 is SGHDN, CDR2 FVKESK, per germline. The CDR3 sequence is 13 residues long. CDR3 coding DNA: TGTGCCAGCAACCGGGAGAGCACCGGGGAGCTGTTTTTT. Encoded protein: CASNRESTGELFF.